This T cell receptor (beta chain) stems from a study of glioma-infiltrating T cells. Findings and caveats of the study: Very few CDR3 sequences were shared between tissue and blood. Non-neoplastic patients had below-expected tissue-blood divergence, while all gliomas exceeded expectation.

The table lists this clonotype with a count of one. Its antigen is unidentified. A clone one base away is much larger, so this may be a read error. TCR alpha and beta CDR3 regions were amplified from RNA using iRepertoire nested multiplex PCR. For one-step reverse transcription and amplification, about 85-400 ng of tissue mRNA or PBMC total RNA was used. TCRdb used MiXCR to reprocess the multiplex PCR reads, holding one entry per CDR3 protein. This table has under 200,000 distinct CDR3 sequences, approximately 30% appearing once. This TCR was recovered from a human donor with low-grade glioma or glioblastoma, undergoing nonglioma brain surgery, or in good health (not recorded which). Sequenced input: glioma tissue, nonneoplastic brain tissue, or PBMCs (not recorded which).

DNA of the CDR3: TGTGCCAGCAGCTACATAGGGTACGAGCAGTACTTC. Translated, it gives CASSYIGYEQYF. V gene TRBV7-9 combines with J gene TRBJ2-7; D remains unclear. The germline V and J ends were trimmed by 4 bases and 4 bases, with 8 bases remaining between them. There are 12 residues in the CDR3. Looked up from germline, CDR1 is SEHNR and CDR2 is FQNEAQ (reference sequence).